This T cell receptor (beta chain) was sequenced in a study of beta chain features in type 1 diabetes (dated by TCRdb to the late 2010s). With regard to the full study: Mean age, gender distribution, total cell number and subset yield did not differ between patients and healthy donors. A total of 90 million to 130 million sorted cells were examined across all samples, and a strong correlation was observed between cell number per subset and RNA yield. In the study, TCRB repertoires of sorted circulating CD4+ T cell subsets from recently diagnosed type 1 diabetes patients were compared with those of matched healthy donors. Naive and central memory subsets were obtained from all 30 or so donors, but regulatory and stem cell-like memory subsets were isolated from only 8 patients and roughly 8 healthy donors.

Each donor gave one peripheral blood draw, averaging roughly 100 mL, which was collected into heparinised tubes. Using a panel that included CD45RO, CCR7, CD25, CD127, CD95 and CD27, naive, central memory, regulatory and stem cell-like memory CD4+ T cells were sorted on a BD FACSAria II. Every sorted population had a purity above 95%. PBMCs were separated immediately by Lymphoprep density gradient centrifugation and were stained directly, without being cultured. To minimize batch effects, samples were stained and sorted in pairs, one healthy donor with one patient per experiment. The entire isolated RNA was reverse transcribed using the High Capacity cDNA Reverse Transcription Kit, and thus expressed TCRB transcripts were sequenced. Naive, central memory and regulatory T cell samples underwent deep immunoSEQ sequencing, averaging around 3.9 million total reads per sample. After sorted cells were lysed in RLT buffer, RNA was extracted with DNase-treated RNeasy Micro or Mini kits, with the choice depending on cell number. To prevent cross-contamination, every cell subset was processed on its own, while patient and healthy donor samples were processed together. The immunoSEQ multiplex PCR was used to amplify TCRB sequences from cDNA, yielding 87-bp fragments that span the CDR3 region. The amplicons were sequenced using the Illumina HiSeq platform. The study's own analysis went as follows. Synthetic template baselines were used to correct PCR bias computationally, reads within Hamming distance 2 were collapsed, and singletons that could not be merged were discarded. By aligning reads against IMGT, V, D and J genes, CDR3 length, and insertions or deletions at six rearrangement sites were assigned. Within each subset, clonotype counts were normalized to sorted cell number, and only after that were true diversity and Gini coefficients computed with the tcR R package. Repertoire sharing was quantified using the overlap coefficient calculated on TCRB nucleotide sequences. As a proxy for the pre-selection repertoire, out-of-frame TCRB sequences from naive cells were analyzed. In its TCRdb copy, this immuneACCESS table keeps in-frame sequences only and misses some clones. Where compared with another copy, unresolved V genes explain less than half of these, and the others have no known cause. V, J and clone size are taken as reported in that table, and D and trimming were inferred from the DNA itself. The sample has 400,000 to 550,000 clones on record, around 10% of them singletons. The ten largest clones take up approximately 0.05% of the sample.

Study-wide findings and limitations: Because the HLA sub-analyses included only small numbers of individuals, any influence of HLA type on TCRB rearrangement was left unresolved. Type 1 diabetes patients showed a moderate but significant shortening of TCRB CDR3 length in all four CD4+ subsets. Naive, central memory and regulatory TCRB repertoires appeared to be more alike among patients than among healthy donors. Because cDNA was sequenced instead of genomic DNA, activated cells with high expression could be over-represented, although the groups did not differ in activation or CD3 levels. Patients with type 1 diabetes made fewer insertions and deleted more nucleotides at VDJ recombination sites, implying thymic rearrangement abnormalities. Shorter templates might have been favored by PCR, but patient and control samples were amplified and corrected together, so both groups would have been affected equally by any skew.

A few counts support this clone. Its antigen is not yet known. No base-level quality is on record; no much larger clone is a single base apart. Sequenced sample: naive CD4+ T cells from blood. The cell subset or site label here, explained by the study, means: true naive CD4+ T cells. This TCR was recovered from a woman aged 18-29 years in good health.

The CDR3 reads CAISGLAGGSYEQYF. The sequenced DNA: TGTGCCATCAGTGGACTAGCGGGAGGGAGCTACGAGCAGTACTTC. The sequence is built from TRBV10-3 and TRBJ2-7; 14 bases in the middle match TRBD2. From cysteine to phenylalanine, the CDR3 is 15 amino acids long. The DNA shown is the 45-base CDR3, in frame from base 1. Germline trimming: 4 bases from V, 3 bases from J; junction bases outside gene matches: 2. CDR1 and CDR2, looked up from the germline V gene, are ENHRY and SYGVKD.